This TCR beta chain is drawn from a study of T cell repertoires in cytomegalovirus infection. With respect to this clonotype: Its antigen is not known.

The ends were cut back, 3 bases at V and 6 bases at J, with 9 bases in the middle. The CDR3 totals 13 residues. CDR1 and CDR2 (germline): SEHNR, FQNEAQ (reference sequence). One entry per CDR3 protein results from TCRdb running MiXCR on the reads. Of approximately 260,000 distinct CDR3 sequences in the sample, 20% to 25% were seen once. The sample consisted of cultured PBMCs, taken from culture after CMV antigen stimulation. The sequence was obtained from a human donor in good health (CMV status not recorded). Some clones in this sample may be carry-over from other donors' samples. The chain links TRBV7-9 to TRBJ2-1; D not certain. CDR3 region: CASSFLGFNEQFF. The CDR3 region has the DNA TGTGCCAGCAGCTTCTTAGGGTTCAATGAGCAGTTCTTC.